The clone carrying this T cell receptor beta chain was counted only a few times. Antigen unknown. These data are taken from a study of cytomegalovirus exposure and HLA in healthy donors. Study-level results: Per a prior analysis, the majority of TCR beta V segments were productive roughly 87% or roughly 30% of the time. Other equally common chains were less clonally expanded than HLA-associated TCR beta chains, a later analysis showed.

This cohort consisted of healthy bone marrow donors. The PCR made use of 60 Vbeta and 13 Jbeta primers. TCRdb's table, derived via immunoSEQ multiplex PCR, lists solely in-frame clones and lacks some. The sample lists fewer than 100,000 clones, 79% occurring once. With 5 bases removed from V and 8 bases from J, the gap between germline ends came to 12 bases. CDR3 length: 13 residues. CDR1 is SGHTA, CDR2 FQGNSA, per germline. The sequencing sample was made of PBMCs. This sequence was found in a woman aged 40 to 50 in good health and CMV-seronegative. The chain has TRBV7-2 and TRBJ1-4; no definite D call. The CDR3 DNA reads TGTGCCAGCAGCGCCGGCGGGAGGGAAAAACTGTTTTTT. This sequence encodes CASSAGGREKLFF.